The TCR beta chain under discussion was sequenced for a study of blood T cell repertoires in COVID-19 (dated by TCRdb to 2020 to 2021). Looking at the study overall: Samples from collaborators originated in the United States, Italy and Spain and spanned both the acute and convalescent phases of COVID-19. The material from the prospective study consisted of cDNA or gDNA derived from T cells, B-cell-depleted T cells, or PBMCs. Samples were obtained from the ongoing ImmuneRACE study (first 160 participants) and from 1,254 subjects provided by 6 global collaborators. Where available, HLA class I and class II types were obtained from metadata supplied by the sample provider rather than from assay-based typing. Nearly every sample came with metadata listing a de-identified subject ID, COVID-19 status, age in years and sex. A freely available public database, intended as a resource for researchers studying the immune response to SARS-CoV-2, is where the repertoires were released. Subjects who had been exposed to COVID-19, were actively infected with it, or had recovered from it provided the deeply sampled blood TCRbeta repertoires that made up the dataset.

The CDR1 and CDR2 encoded by the germline V gene are SGHRS and YFSETQ. V and J are truncated by 5 bases and 7 bases respectively, leaving an intervening sequence of 16 bases. The CDR3 spans 14 residues, from the cysteine through the phenylalanine. Just the 42-base CDR3 DNA is kept, in frame starting at base 1. In the prospective study, participants were about 18 to 95 years old, resided in about two dozen geographic areas of the United States, and were enrolled through a virtual design. Cohort assignment in the prospective study relied on participant-reported clinical history from a screening survey and a study questionnaire. Recovered participants in ImmuneRACE Cohort 3 were defined as having two consecutive negative NP/OP PCR tests, clearance from a healthcare professional, or resolution of symptoms. In the prospective study, whole blood, serum and a nasopharyngeal or oropharyngeal swab were collected from each participant by mobile phlebotomists. Prospective study participants could optionally give additional blood draws and questionnaires over an approximately two-month period. Blood samples from the prospective study were shipped frozen or at room temperature prior to DNA extraction.

With respect to this clone: What this receptor recognizes is not known. No much larger clone exists at a distance of one base, and base qualities are not known.

TCRbeta CDR3 regions were amplified from genomic DNA using the immunoSEQ Assay, a bias-controlled multiplex PCR. Per the source publication's procedure: Nucleated cell counts per sample were estimated from amplification of reference gene primers within the assay. Sequence reads were collapsed and filtered to measure the absolute abundance of every unique TCRbeta CDR3 rearrangement. For each sample, productive Simpson clonality was calculated by taking the square root of Simpson's diversity index across productive rearrangements. Not all clones reach the TCRdb copy of this immuneACCESS table, which keeps in-frame sequences only. Checked studies attribute under half of the gap to unresolved V genes and leave the rest unexplained. V, J and clone size reflect that table, while D and trimming were determined from the DNA. The sample table contains approximately 500,000 clones; only one count was recorded for approximately 87% of them. Clones ranked in the top ten supply about 1.7% of the sample.

Study-wide conclusions, independent of this receptor: How much clinical and demographic metadata was included differed by source and by participant, and the metadata was provided uncurated.

Sequencing was performed on PBMCs or T cells enriched from blood (not recorded which). The receptor was isolated from a woman in her forties who had recovered from COVID-19. The chain is assembled from TRBV5-1 and TRBJ1-5; TRBD1 is possibly the D segment (5 matching bases). The DNA reads as follows: TGCGCCAGCAGAAGGGAAGGGGAAGGACAGCCCCAGCATTTT. The translation is CASRREGEGQPQHF.